A single sample gave rise to the 2 T cell receptor beta chains below, sequenced in a study of cytomegalovirus exposure and HLA in healthy donors. The PCR made use of 60 Vbeta and 13 Jbeta primers. Measured with immunoSEQ multiplex PCR; TCRdb has only the in-frame clones, and not every one. The data show about 130,000 clones, 74% seen once. Input material: PBMCs. These receptors were obtained from a man aged 18 to 29 in good health and CMV-seropositive.

The chain links TRBV28 to TRBJ2-2; D possibly corresponds to TRBD2 (5 bases). The CDR3 length is 15 residues. Germline CDR1 MDHEN, CDR2 SYDVKM. Between the trimmed V and J ends, which lost 2 bases and 5 bases, there was a span of 12 bases. The CDR3 spells CASSLASRETGELFF. The DNA for the CDR3 is TGTGCCAGCAGTTTAGCTAGCAGAGAGACCGGGGAGCTGTTTTTT.

This chain joins TRBV27 and TRBJ2-6; a weak D match, TRBD2 (6 bases). With 7 bases removed from V and 3 bases from J, the gap between germline ends came to 22 bases. Germline lookup yields CDR1 MNHEY and CDR2 SMNVEV (reference sequence). CDR3 size: 18 residues. This CDR3 is CASKHSGLADFGANVLTF. The CDR3 coding sequence is TGTGCCAGCAAACACTCGGGACTGGCCGACTTTGGGGCCAACGTCCTGACTTTC.